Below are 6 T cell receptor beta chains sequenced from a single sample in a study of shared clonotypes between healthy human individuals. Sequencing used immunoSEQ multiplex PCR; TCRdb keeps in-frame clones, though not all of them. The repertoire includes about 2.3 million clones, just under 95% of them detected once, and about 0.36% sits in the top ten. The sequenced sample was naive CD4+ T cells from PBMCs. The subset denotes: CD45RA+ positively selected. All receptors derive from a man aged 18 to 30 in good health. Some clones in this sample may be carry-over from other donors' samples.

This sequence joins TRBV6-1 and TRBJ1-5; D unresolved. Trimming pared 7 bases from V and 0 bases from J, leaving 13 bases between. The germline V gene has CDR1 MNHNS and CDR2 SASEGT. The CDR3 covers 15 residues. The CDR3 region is CASTQQIYSNQPQHF. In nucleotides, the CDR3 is TGTGCCAGCACCCAGCAGATTTATAGCAATCAGCCCCAGCATTTT.

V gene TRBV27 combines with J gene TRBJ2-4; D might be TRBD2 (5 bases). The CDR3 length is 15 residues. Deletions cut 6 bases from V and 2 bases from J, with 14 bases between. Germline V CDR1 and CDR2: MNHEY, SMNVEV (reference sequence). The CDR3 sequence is CASRRYGEPKNIQYF. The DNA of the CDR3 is TGTGCCAGCAGGCGGTACGGGGAACCCAAAAACATTCAGTACTTC.

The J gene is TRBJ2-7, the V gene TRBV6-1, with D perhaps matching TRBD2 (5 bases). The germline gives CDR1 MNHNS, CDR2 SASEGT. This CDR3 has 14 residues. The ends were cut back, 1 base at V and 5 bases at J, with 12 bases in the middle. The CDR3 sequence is CASSEGVTRDEQYF. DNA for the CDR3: TGTGCCAGCAGTGAAGGGGTAACGCGGGACGAGCAGTACTTC.

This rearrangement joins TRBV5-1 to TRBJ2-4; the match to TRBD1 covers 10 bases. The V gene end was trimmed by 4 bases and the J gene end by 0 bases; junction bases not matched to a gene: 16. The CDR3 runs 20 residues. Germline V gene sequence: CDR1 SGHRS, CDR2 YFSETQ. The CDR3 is CASSIARLTGTGEAKNIQYF. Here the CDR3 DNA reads TGCGCCAGCAGCATCGCCCGACTCACCGGGACAGGGGAAGCCAAAAACATTCAGTACTTC.

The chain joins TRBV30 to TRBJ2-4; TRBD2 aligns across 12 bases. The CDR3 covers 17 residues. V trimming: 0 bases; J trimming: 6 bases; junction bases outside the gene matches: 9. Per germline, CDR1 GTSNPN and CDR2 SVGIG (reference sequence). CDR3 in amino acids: CAWSVRGLAGGGNIQYF. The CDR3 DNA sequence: TGTGCCTGGAGTGTACGTGGTCTAGCGGGAGGGGGAAACATTCAGTACTTC.

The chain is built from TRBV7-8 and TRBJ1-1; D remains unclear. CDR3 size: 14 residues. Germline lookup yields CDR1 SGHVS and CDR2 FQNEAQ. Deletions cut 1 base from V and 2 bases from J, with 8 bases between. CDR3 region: CASSLEALNTEAFF. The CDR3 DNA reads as TGTGCCAGCAGCTTAGAGGCACTAAACACTGAAGCTTTCTTT. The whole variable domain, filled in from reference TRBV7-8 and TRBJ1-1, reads GAGVSQSPRYKVAKRGQDVALRCDPISGHVSLFWYQQALGQGPEFLTYFQNEAQLDKSGLPSDRFFAERPEGSVSTLKIQRTQQEDSAVYLCASSLEALNTEAFFGQGTRLTVV.